These 27 T cell receptor beta chains were all obtained from the same sample, sequenced in a study of T cell changes during pregnancy in multiple sclerosis. Profiling relied on immunoSEQ multiplex PCR, and the TCRdb table lists in-frame clones only, not all of them. The data contain around 60,000 clones, roughly 88% of them singletons. The material sequenced was peripheral blood, taken in the first trimester of pregnancy. The source of these receptors is a female donor with multiple sclerosis, enrolled in a pregnancy study.

This clone was counted once. The genes are TRBV11-2 and TRBJ1-3; 7 bases line up with TRBD1. Looked up from germline, CDR1 is SGHAT and CDR2 is FQNNGV. V was pared by 4 bases and J by 6 bases, with 9 bases of the junction left unmatched. This CDR3 is 15 amino acids long. The CDR3 DNA is TGTGCCAGCAGCTCGACAACAGGGGTTGCAAACACCATATATTTT. Protein product: CASSSTTGVANTIYF.

The chain joins TRBV2 to TRBJ2-7; 7 positions match TRBD1. Germline-derived CDR1 and CDR2 are SNHLY and FYNNEI. The CDR3 is made up of 15 amino acids. J gave up 0 bases and V 3 bases, and 5 bases lay outside the gene matches. For the CDR3, the DNA is TGTGCCAGCAGTGAGAGCAGGGGGAACTCCTACGAGCAGTACTTC. Its translation is CASSESRGNSYEQYF.

The V and J genes are TRBV30 and TRBJ1-1; D is possibly TRBD1 (5 bases). Germline V gene lookup returns CDR1 GTSNPN and CDR2 SVGIG (reference sequence). Between the trimmed V and J ends, which lost 2 bases and 1 base, there was a span of 8 bases. CDR3 size: 13 residues. In DNA, the CDR3 is TGTGCCTGGAGTACAGGACCGAACACTGAAGCTTTCTTT. The encoded protein is CAWSTGPNTEAFF.

The chain has TRBV13 and TRBJ2-1, with 10 bases that match TRBD2. CDR3 length equals 15 residues. Germline V gives CDR1 PRHDT, CDR2 FYEKMQ (reference sequence). The V segment lost 4 bases and the J segment 5 bases; nucleotides outside the gene matches: 5. The CDR3 DNA follows: TGTGCCAGCAGCTCCCAAGCGGGAGGGAACAATGAGCAGTTCTTC. Translating it yields CASSSQAGGNNEQFF.

The chain combines TRBV19 with TRBJ2-7; 9 nucleotides align to TRBD1. Germline values: CDR1 LNHDA, CDR2 SQIVND (reference sequence). The CDR3 runs 17 residues. The junction had 12 bases not matched to a gene; V was cut back by 5 bases and J by 1 base. The CDR3 loop is CASSLTGGEGLSYEQYF. DNA for the CDR3: TGTGCCAGTAGTCTTACAGGGGGCGAGGGCCTTTCCTACGAGCAGTACTTC.

The chain uses TRBV28 and TRBJ2-5, with D tentatively TRBD1 (5 bases). This CDR3 is built from 16 residues. V lost 5 bases and J 5 bases, leaving 21 bases between the germline ends. Germline loops: CDR1 MDHEN, CDR2 SYDVKM. CDR3 DNA: TGTGCCAGCAGTCCCATTGGGGCAGGGATAGTGGAGACCCAGTACTTC. It specifies CASSPIGAGIVETQYF.

The chain has TRBV29-1 and TRBJ1-3; 8 nucleotides agree with TRBD1. Germline V gene data show CDR1 as SQVTM and CDR2 as ANQGSEA. V lost 7 bases, J lost 2 bases, and 7 bases stayed unmatched. The CDR3 loop spans 14 amino acids. The DNA of the CDR3 is TGCAGCGCGACAGGGGTGGTGGCTGGAAACACCATATATTTT. It encodes CSATGVVAGNTIYF. Full variable domain (rest looked up from reference TRBV29-1 and TRBJ1-3): SAVISQKPSRDICQRGTSLTIQCQVDSQVTMMFWYRQQPGQSLTLIATANQGSEATYESGFVIDKFPISRPNLTFSTLTVSNMSPEDSSIYLCSATGVVAGNTIYFGEGSWLTVV.

The chain uses TRBV5-6 and TRBJ1-2; 9 bases agree with TRBD1. V lost 4 bases, J lost 3 bases, and 4 bases stayed unmatched. Looked up from germline, CDR1 is SGHDT and CDR2 is YYEEEE. This CDR3 region has 14 residues. The CDR3 DNA reads TGTGCCAGCAGCCCAGACAGGGGGGACTATGGCTACACCTTC. Its protein is CASSPDRGDYGYTF.

The CDR3 region is CASGQTNYGYTF. CDR3 bases: TGTGCCAGCGGACAGACTAACTATGGCTACACCTTC. The chain has TRBV27 and TRBJ1-2, with D possibly matching TRBD1 (6 bases). Germline loops: CDR1 MNHEY, CDR2 SMNVEV (reference sequence). The CDR3 sequence is 12 residues long. V lost 8 bases and J 0 bases, leaving 7 bases between the germline ends.

The chain couples TRBV28 to TRBJ2-7; D is ambiguous. Trimming removed 3 bases at V and 3 bases at J, with 3 bases between. Germline CDR1 is MDHEN and CDR2 is SYDVKM. The CDR3 has 11 amino acids. The CDR3 nucleotides read TGTGCCAGCAGTTTCCGCTACGAGCAGTACTTC. It specifies CASSFRYEQYF. Based on the CDR3 plus reference TRBV28 and TRBJ2-7, the full variable domain is DVKVTQSSRYLVKRTGEKVFLECVQDMDHENMFWYRQDPGLGLRLIYFSYDVKMKEKGDIPEGYSVSREKKERFSLILESASTNQTSMYLCASSFRYEQYFGPGTRLTVT.

The table lists this clone with a count of one. The genes are TRBV4-3 and TRBJ2-6, with D possibly being TRBD2 (6 bases). V was cut by 1 base and J by 0 bases, with 7 bases left in between. This CDR3 spans 16 amino acids. The germline V gene encodes CDR1 LGHNA and CDR2 YSLEER. CDR3 bases: TGCGCCAGCAGCCAAGGCGGGGACTCTGGGGCCAACGTCCTGACTTTC. Its translation is CASSQGGDSGANVLTF.

The chain has TRBV10-1 and TRBJ2-7, with 11 bases identical to TRBD2. J lost 2 bases, V lost 4 bases, and 1 base had no gene match. Per germline, CDR1 WNHNN and CDR2 SYGVQD (reference sequence). The CDR3 sequence is 14 residues long. The CDR3 spells CASSGLAGTYEQYF. The CDR3 DNA is TGCGCCAGCAGTGGACTAGCGGGGACCTACGAGCAGTACTTC.

This clone was found once. The chain uses TRBV7-2 and TRBJ2-1; perhaps TRBD1 as D (6 bases). This CDR3 contains 13 residues. Germline V gene data show CDR1 as SGHTA and CDR2 as FQGNSA. Trimming took off 4 bases at V and 8 bases at J, with 12 bases between the two ends. The CDR3 DNA reads as TGTGCCAGCAGCTACAAACAGGGAGATGAGCAGTTCTTC. Protein sequence: CASSYKQGDEQFF.

This clone turned up a few times. The chain has TRBV30 and TRBJ1-4, with D perhaps matching TRBD1 (5 bases). Trimming took 4 bases from V and 7 from J, leaving 16 bases between them. Germline lookup yields CDR1 GTSNPN and CDR2 SVGIG (reference sequence). The CDR3 consists of 14 residues. The CDR3 region is CAWTRTSATEKLFF. The DNA for the CDR3 is TGTGCCTGGACGCGGACAAGTGCCACTGAAAAACTGTTTTTT. The full variable domain, completed using reference TRBV30 and TRBJ1-4, is SQTIHQWPATLVQPVGSPLSLECTVEGTSNPNLYWYRQAAGRGLQLLFYSVGIGQISSEVPQNLSASRPQDRQFILSSKKLLLSDSGFYLCAWTRTSATEKLFFGSGTQLSVL.

The chain recombines TRBV23-1 with TRBJ2-7, with 9 bases lining up with TRBD1. TRBV23-1 carries the ORF label, with uncertain function. Trimming at V came to 4 bases and at J to 3 bases, leaving 7 bases not matched to a gene. The CDR3 is 15 amino acids. CDR3 sequence (DNA): TGCGCCAGCAGTCTGCGGGACAGGGACATCTACGAGCAGTACTTC. It encodes CASSLRDRDIYEQYF.

This chain uses TRBV7-3 with TRBJ1-1; tentative D call: TRBD1 (5 bases). Trimming removed 5 bases at V and 1 base at J, with 17 bases between. Germline V gives CDR1 SGHTA, CDR2 FQGTGA. The CDR3 loop spans 16 amino acids. This CDR3 reads CASSPRIQGWNTEAFF. The CDR3 region has the DNA TGTGCCAGCAGCCCAAGGATCCAGGGCTGGAACACTGAAGCTTTCTTT.

In its sample, this clone was seen a few times. The chain links TRBV7-3 to TRBJ1-5; D not certain. Trimming stripped 5 bases from V and 5 bases from J, with 10 bases between. This CDR3 has 13 residues. CDR1 is SGHTA and CDR2 is FQGTGA in the germline V gene. The CDR3 region has the DNA TGTGCCAGCAGCCCGTCGGAGGATCAGCCCCAGCATTTT. Translated: CASSPSEDQPQHF.

This chain connects TRBV9 to TRBJ2-3; 8 bases align to TRBD2. The germline CDR1 and CDR2 sequences are SGDLS and YYNGEE. The V and J ends lost 0 bases and 6 bases, in that order; junction bases with no gene match: 9. CDR3 size: 16 residues. The chain's CDR3 is CASSVGVSGIADTQYF. CDR3 in DNA: TGTGCCAGCAGCGTAGGGGTTAGCGGGATTGCTGATACGCAGTATTTT. Full variable domain (outside the CDR3, taken from reference TRBV9 and TRBJ2-3): DSGVTQTPKHLITATGQRVTLRCSPRSGDLSVYWYQQSLDQGLQFLIQYYNGEERAKGNILERFSAQQFPDLHSELNLSSLELGDSALYFCASSVGVSGIADTQYFGPGTRLTVL.

The J gene is TRBJ2-5, the V gene TRBV21-1; TRBD2 is the table's D call, not checked against the DNA. TRBV21-1 is termed a pseudogene. The CDR3 loop spans 13 amino acids. CDR3 sequence (DNA): TGTGCCAGCAGCAAAAGGCGGGAAGAGACCCAGTACTTC. This codes for CASSKRREETQYF.

The chain couples TRBV7-9 to TRBJ2-7, with 14 bases matching TRBD2. J was trimmed by 5 bases and V by 3 bases; bases with no gene match: 6. CDR1 and CDR2 from the germline V gene are SEHNR and FQNEAQ (reference sequence). The CDR3 length is 16 residues. CDR3 amino acids: CASSLVGLAGAHEQYF. In nucleotides, the CDR3 is TGTGCCAGCAGCTTGGTGGGACTAGCGGGAGCTCACGAGCAGTACTTC.

This chain uses TRBV5-1 with TRBJ2-2, with D tentatively TRBD1 (5 bases). With 4 bases removed from V and 1 base from J, the gap between germline ends came to 8 bases. This CDR3 contains 14 residues. Germline CDR1 and CDR2: SGHRS and YFSETQ. The CDR3 bases are TGCGCCAGCAGCGGGCAGGGGAACACCGGGGAGCTGTTTTTT. Translated, it gives CASSGQGNTGELFF.

The V gene is TRBV5-1, the J gene TRBJ1-1; maybe TRBD1 (6 bases). V shed 0 bases and J shed 4 bases, with 10 bases lying between them. The CDR3 has 14 amino acids. Germline V CDR1 and CDR2: SGHRS, YFSETQ. The CDR3 reads CASSLAPGATEAFF. The CDR3 nucleotides read TGCGCCAGCAGCTTGGCTCCAGGGGCCACTGAAGCTTTCTTT. The variable domain in full, completed from reference TRBV5-1 and TRBJ1-1, reads KAGVTQTPRYLIKTRGQQVTLSCSPISGHRSVSWYQQTPGQGLQFLFEYFSETQRNKGNFPGRFSGRQFSNSRSEMNVSTLELGDSALYLCASSLAPGATEAFFGQGTRLTVV.

The rearrangement links TRBV2 to TRBJ2-2; D remains ambiguous. This CDR3 region has 14 residues. Per the germline V gene, CDR1 is SNHLY and CDR2 is FYNNEI. Trimming took off 3 bases at V and 0 bases at J, with 5 bases between the two ends. CDR3 region: CASSEGSNTGELFF. In DNA, the CDR3 is TGTGCCAGCAGTGAGGGCTCGAACACCGGGGAGCTGTTTTTT.

This chain joins TRBV28 and TRBJ1-3, with TRBD1 identical over 7 bases. CDR3 size: 13 residues. The V segment lost 5 bases and the J segment 3 bases; nucleotides outside the gene matches: 1. Germline V gene sequence: CDR1 MDHEN, CDR2 SYDVKM. DNA of the CDR3: TGTGCCAGCAGTAGACAGGGTGGAAACACCATATATTTT. Translation gives CASSRQGGNTIYF.

The V and J genes are TRBV6-5 and TRBJ2-6; D may be TRBD1 (6 bases). V dropped 1 base and J dropped 0 bases, with 7 bases sitting between them. Germline-derived CDR1 and CDR2 are MNHEY and SVGAGI. CDR3 size: 16 residues. CDR3 bases: TGTGCCAGCAGTTACTACAGGGACTCTGGGGCCAACGTCCTGACTTTC. Its translation: CASSYYRDSGANVLTF.

The J gene is TRBJ2-1, the V gene TRBV5-1, with no clear D. The germline CDR1 and CDR2 sequences are SGHRS and YFSETQ. Deletions cut 0 bases from V and 7 bases from J, with 8 bases between. The CDR3 has 13 amino acids. The DNA of the CDR3 is TGCGCCAGCAGCTTGGGACTCCAAAATGAGCAGTTCTTC. It codes for CASSLGLQNEQFF. Looking up the rest from reference TRBV5-1 and TRBJ2-1 gives the full variable domain: KAGVTQTPRYLIKTRGQQVTLSCSPISGHRSVSWYQQTPGQGLQFLFEYFSETQRNKGNFPGRFSGRQFSNSRSEMNVSTLELGDSALYLCASSLGLQNEQFFGPGTRLTVL.

The chain carries TRBV9 and TRBJ1-1; perhaps TRBD1 as D (6 bases). With 3 bases removed from V and 10 bases from J, the gap between germline ends came to 19 bases. This CDR3 has 14 amino acids. Germline CDR1 reads SGDLS; CDR2 reads YYNGEE. CDR3: CASSGTGTPRAAFF. CDR3 in DNA: TGTGCCAGCAGCGGAACCGGGACACCGAGGGCAGCTTTCTTT.